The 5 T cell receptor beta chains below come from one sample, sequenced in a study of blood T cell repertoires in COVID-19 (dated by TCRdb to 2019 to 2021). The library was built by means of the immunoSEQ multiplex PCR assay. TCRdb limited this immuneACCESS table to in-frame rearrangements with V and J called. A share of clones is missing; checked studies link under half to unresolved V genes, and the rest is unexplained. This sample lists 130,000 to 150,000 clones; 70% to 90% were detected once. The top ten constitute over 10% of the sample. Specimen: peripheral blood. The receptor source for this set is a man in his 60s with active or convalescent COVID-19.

The CDR3 reads CASSSPGTDTQYF. In DNA form, the CDR3 reads TGTGCCAGCAGCTCCCCAGGGACAGATACGCAGTATTTT. The chain combines TRBV7-7 with TRBJ2-3, with D tentatively TRBD1 (5 bases). CDR1 is SSHAT, CDR2 FNYEAQ, per germline (reference sequence). The germline V and J ends were trimmed by 4 bases and 3 bases, with 8 bases remaining between them. The CDR3 consists of 13 residues. The full variable domain, completed using reference TRBV7-7 and TRBJ2-3, is GAGVSQSPRYKVTKRGQDVTLRCDPISSHATLYWYQQALGQGPEFLTYFNYEAQPDKSGLPSDRFSAERPEGSISTLTIQRTEQRDSAMYRCASSSPGTDTQYFGPGTRLTVL.

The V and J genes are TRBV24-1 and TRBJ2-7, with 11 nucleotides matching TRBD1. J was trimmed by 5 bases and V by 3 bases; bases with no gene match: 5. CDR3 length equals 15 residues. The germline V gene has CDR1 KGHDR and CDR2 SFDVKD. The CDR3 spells CATSDTDRGQDEQYF. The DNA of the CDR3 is TGTGCCACCAGTGATACGGACAGGGGGCAAGACGAGCAGTACTTC.

CDR3 DNA: TGTGCCAGCAGCCCCCAACAGGGGATCTTTTCACCCCTCCACTTT. It specifies CASSPQQGIFSPLHF. The chain couples TRBV7-9 to TRBJ1-6; 7 bases line up with TRBD1. The CDR3 is made up of 15 amino acids. With V trimmed by 5 bases and J by 9 bases, 10 bases remained unmatched. Germline CDR1 reads SEHNR; CDR2 reads FQNEAQ (reference sequence).

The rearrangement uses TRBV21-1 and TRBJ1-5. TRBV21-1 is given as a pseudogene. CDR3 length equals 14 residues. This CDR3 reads CASIGKTGNQPQHF. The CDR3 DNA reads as TGTGCCAGCATTGGTAAAACGGGCAATCAGCCCCAGCATTTT.

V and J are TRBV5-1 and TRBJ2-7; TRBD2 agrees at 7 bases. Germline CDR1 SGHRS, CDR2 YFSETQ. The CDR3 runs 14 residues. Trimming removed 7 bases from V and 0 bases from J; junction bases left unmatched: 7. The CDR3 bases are TGCGCCAGCCGCCAAGCGGGACCCTCCTACGAGCAGTACTTC. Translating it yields CASRQAGPSYEQYF.